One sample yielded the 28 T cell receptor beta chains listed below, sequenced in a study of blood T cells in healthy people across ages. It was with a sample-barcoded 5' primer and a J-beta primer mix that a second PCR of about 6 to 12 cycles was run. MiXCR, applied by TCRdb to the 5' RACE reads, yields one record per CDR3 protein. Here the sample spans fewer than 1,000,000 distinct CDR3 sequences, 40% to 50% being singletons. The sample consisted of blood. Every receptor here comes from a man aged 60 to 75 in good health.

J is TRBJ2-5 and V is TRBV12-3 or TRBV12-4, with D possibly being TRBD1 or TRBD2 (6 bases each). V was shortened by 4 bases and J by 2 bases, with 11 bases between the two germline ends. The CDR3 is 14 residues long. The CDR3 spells CASSYKGGQETQYF. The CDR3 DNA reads TGTGCCAGCAGTTATAAGGGGGGACAAGAGACCCAGTACTTC.

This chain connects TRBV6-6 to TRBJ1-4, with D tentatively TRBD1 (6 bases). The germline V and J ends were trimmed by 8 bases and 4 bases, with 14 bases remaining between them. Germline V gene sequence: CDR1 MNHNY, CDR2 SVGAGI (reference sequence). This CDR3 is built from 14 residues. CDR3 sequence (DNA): TGTGCCAGCGTGGGGGACACCTTTAATGAAAAACTGTTTTTT. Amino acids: CASVGDTFNEKLFF.

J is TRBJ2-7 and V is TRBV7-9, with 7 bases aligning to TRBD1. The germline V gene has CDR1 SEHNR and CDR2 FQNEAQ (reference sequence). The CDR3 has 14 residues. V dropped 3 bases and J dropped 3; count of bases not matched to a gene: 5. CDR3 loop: CASSFRGKDYEQYF. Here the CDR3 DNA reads TGTGCCAGCAGCTTCAGGGGGAAGGACTACGAGCAGTACTTC.

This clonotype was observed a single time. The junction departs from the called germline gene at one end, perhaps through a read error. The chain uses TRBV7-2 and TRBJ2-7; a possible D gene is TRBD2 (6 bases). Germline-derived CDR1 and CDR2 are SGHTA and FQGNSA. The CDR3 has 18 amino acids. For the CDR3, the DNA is TGTGCCGGCAGCTCGCGGGAAAGTGGAGGGCGTATTGGCTACGAGCAGTACTTC. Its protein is CAGSSRESGGRIGYEQYF.

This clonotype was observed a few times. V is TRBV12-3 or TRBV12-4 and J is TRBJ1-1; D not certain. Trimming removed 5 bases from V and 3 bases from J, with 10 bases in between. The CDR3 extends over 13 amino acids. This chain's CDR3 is CASSSLGDTEAFF. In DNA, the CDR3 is TGTGCCAGCAGTAGCTTGGGCGACACTGAAGCTTTCTTT.

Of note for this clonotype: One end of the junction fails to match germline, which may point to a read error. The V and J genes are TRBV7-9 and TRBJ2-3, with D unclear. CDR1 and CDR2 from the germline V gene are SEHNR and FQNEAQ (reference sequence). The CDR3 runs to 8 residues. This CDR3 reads CAFNTQYF. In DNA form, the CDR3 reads TGCGCGTTTAATACGCAGTATTTT.

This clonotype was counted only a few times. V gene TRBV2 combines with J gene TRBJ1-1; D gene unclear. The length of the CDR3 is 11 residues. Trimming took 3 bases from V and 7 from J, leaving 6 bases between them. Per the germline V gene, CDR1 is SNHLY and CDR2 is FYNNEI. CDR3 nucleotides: TGTGCCAGCAGTGACGTGGGTGAAGCTTTCTTT. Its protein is CASSDVGEAFF.

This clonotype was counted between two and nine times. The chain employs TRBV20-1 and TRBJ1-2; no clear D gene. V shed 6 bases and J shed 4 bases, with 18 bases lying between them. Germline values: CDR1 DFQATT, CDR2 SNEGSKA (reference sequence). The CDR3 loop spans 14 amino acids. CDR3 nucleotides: TGCAGTGCCCCCCGGTCCTCTCCCCTCTATGGCTACACCTTC. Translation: CSAPRSSPLYGYTF.

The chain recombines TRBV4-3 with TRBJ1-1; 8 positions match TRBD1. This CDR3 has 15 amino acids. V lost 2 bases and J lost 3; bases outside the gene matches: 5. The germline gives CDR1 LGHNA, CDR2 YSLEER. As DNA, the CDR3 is TGCGCCAGCAGCCAATCTCAGGGGGCGGACACTGAAGCTTTCTTT. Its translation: CASSQSQGADTEAFF.

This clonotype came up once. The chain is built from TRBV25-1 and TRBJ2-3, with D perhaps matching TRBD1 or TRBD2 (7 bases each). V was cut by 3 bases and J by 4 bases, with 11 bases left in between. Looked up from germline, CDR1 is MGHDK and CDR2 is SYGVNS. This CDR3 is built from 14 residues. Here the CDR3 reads CASSEGGTADTQYF. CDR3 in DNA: TGTGCCAGCAGTGAGGGGGGGACAGCAGATACGCAGTATTTT.

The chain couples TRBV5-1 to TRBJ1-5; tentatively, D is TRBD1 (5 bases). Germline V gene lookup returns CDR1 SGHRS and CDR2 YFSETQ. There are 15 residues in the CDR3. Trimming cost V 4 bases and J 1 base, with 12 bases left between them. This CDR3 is CASSLTDSSNQPQHF. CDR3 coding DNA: TGCGCCAGCAGCCTCACCGACAGCAGCAATCAGCCCCAGCATTTT. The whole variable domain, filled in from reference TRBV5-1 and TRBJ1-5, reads KAGVTQTPRYLIKTRGQQVTLSCSPISGHRSVSWYQQTPGQGLQFLFEYFSETQRNKGNFPGRFSGRQFSNSRSEMNVSTLELGDSALYLCASSLTDSSNQPQHFGDGTRLSIL.

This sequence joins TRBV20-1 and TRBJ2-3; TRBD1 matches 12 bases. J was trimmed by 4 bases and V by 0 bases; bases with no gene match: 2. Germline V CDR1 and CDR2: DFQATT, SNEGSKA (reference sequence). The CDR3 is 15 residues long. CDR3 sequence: CSAREGTGGSDTQYF. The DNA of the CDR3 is TGCAGTGCTAGAGAAGGGACAGGGGGCTCAGATACGCAGTATTTT.

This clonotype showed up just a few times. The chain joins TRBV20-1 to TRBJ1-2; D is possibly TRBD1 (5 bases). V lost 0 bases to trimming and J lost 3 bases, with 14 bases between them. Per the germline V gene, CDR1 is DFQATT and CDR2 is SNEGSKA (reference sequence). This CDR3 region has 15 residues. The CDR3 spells CSARDPGTLDYGYTF. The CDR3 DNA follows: TGCAGTGCTAGAGATCCCGGGACCCTCGACTATGGCTACACCTTC.

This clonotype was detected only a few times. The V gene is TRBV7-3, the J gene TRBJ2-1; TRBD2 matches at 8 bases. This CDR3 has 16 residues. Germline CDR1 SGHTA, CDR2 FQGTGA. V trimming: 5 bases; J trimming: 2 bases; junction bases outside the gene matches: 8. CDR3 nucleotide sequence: TGTGCCAGCAGCGTTATAGCGGGGAGCACCTACAATGAGCAGTTCTTC. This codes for CASSVIAGSTYNEQFF. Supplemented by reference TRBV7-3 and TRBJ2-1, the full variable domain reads GAGVSQTPSNKVTEKGKYVELRCDPISGHTALYWYRQSLGQGPEFLIYFQGTGAADDSGLPNDRFFAVRPEGSVSTLKIQRTERGDSAVYLCASSVIAGSTYNEQFFGPGTRLTVL.

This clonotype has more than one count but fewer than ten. As DNA, the CDR3 is TGCGCCAGCAGCATCTGGACAGGGGAGGACTACAATGAGCAGTACTTC. Its protein is CASSIWTGEDYNEQYF. The gene calls are TRBV5-1 and TRBJ2-1, with 9 bases that match TRBD1. TRBJ2-7 explains the end of the DNA better; the J call may be wrong. The CDR3 is 16 residues long. CDR1 is SGHRS, CDR2 YFSETQ, per germline.

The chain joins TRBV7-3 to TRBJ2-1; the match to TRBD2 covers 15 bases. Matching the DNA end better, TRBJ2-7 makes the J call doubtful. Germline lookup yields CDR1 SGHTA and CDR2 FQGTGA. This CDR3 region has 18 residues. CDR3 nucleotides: TGTGCCAGCAGCCCTGGACTAGCGGGGGGGATCCCCTACAATGAGCAGTACTTC. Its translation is CASSPGLAGGIPYNEQYF.

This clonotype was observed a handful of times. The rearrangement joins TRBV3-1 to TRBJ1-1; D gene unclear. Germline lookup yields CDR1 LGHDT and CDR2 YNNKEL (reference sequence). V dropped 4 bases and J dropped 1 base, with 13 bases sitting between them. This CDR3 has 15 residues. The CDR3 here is CASSRRGNQNTEAFF. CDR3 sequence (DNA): TGTGCCAGCAGCCGACGCGGGAATCAGAACACTGAAGCTTTCTTT.

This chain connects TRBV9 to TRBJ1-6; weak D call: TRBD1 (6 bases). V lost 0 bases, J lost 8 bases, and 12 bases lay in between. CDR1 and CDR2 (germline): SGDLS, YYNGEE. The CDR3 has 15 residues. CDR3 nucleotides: TGTGCCAGCAGCGTAGATGGGGGCAGGGATTCACCCCTCCACTTT. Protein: CASSVDGGRDSPLHF.

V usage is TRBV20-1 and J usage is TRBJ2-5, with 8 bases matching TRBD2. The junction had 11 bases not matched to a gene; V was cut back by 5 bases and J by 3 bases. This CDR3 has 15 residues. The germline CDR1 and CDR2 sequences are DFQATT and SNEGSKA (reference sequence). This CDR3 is CSAPPERSGKETQYF. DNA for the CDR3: TGCAGTGCTCCCCCCGAACGTAGCGGGAAAGAGACCCAGTACTTC.

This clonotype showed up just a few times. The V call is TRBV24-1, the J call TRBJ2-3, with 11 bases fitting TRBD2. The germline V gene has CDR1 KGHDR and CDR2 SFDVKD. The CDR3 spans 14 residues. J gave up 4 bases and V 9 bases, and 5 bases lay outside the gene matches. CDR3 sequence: CATFSGGAADTQYF. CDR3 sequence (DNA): TGTGCCACCTTTAGCGGGGGGGCTGCAGATACGCAGTATTTT.

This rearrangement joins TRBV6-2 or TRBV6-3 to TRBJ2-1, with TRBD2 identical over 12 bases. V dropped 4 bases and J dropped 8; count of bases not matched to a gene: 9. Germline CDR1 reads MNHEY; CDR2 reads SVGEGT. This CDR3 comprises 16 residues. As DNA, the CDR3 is TGTGCCAGCAGTTCACCGCTAGCGGGGGGGCTCTATGAGCAGTTCTTC. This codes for CASSSPLAGGLYEQFF.

DNA of the CDR3: TGTGCCAGCAGTTACACTGGTAGCGGGGGGGCCCGGTTCTTCGATGAGCAGTTCTTC. It yields the protein CASSYTGSGGARFFDEQFF. The genes are TRBV6-2 or TRBV6-3 and TRBJ2-1; 11 nucleotides line up with TRBD2. Germline V gene sequence: CDR1 MNHEY, CDR2 SVGEGT. This CDR3 contains 19 residues. The trim removed 2 bases at V and 8 bases at J, leaving 17 bases unmatched.

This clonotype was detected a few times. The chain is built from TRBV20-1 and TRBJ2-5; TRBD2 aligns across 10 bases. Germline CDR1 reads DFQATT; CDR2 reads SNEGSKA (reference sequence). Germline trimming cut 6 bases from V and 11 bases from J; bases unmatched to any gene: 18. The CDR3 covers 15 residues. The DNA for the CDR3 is TGCAGTGCAGAGCGGGGGGGCAGTTTAGTCAATGAGCAGTACTTC. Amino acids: CSAERGGSLVNEQYF.

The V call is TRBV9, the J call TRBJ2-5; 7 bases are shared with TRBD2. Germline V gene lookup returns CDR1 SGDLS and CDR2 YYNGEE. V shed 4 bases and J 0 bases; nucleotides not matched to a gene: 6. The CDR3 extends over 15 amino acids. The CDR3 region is CASSRAGGYQETQYF. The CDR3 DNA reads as TGTGCCAGCAGCAGGGCCGGGGGGTACCAAGAGACCCAGTACTTC.

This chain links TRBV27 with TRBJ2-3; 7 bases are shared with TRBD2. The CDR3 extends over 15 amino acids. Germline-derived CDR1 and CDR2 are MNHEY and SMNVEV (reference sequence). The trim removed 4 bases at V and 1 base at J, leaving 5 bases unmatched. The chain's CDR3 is CASSSSSGRTDTQYF. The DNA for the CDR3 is TGTGCCAGCAGTTCCTCTAGCGGCCGCACAGATACGCAGTATTTT.

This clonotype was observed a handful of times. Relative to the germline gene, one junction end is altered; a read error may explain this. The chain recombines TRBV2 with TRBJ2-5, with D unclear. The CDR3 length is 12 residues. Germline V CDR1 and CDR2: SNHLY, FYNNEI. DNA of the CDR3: TGCGCCAGCACCCCTATTGTACAGTCTGAGTACTTC. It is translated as CASTPIVQSEYF. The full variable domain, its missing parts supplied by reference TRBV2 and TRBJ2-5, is EPEVTQTPSHQVTQMGQEVILRCVPISNHLYFYWYRQILGQKVEFLVSFYNNEISEKSEIFDDQFSVERPDGSNFTLKIRSTKLEDSAMYFCASTPIVQSEYFGPGTRLLVL.

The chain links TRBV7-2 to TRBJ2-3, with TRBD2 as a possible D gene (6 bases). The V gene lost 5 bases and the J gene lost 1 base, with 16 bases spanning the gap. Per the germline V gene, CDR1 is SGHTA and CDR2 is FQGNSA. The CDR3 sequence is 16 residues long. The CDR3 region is CASSPPGSLGTDTQYF. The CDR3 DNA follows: TGTGCCAGCAGCCCGCCCGGGAGTCTGGGCACAGATACGCAGTATTTT.

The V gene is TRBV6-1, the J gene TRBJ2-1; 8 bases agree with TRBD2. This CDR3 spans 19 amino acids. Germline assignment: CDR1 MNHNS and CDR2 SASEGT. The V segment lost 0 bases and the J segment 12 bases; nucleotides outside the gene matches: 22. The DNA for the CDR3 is TGTGCCAGCAGTGAAGCGGGCGACATCTCCGGGACTAGGAATCCCGCGCAGTTCTTC. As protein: CASSEAGDISGTRNPAQFF.